This record looks at one TCR beta chain sequence and its context. Generated by immunoSEQ multiplex PCR, the TCRdb table keeps only in-frame clones and is missing some. The sample has 2.5 million or so clones, roughly nine tenths seen once. This entry is derived from a study of shared clonotypes between healthy human individuals. This sequence originates from a young man in good health. The sample consisted of naive CD4+ T cells sorted from blood. This sample's subset: CD45RA+ positively selected.

CDR3: CASSRKGSRSYEQYF. CDR3 sequence (DNA): TGTGCCAGCAGCAGAAAGGGGTCCCGCTCCTACGAGCAGTACTTC. The chain carries TRBV21-1 and TRBJ2-7; the DNA was not used to check the table's D call, TRBD1. TRBV21-1 corresponds to a pseudogene. The CDR3 loop spans 15 amino acids.